This T cell receptor beta chain was sequenced during a study of T cells in Graves' hyperthyroidism and ophthalmopathy. Study-level information: The blood sample was taken at first diagnosis, before treatment began. Notes on the study in general: Most thyroid clonotypes that were expanded above 0.001 also turned up in blood.

Exclusions: uncontrolled infection, other autoimmune disease, pregnancy, lactation. PBMCs stemmed from under 11 ml fresh peripheral blood. The CDR3 is 14 residues long. V was cut by 0 bases and J by 4 bases, with 9 bases left in between. Germline V gives CDR1 SGHDN, CDR2 FVKESK. In its sample, this clonotype was seen many times. Its target is not known. Template material for amplifying TCR beta CDR3 regions consisted of RNA transcripts. The study used the HTBI primer set for a first-round RT-PCR of the TCR CDR3. TCRdb redid the calling of the multiplex PCR reads with MiXCR, one entry per CDR3 protein. This table has hundreds of thousands of distinct CDR3 sequences, approximately 40% appearing once.

This TCR came from a man between 18 and 29 years old with Graves' hyperthyroidism. This rearrangement joins TRBV14 to TRBJ1-1; D unresolved. The material sequenced was blood. The chain's CDR3 is CASSQDNMGTEAFF. The CDR3 region has the DNA TGTGCCAGCAGCCAAGATAACATGGGCACTGAAGCTTTCTTT.